The 11 T cell receptor beta chains in this list originate from one sample, sequenced in a study of CD8 T cells in Susac syndrome. With random hexamers, 0.5 to 1 ug RNA was reverse transcribed. TCRdb itself ran the immunoSEQ multiplex PCR reads through MiXCR, one entry per CDR3 protein. Of a few hundred thousand distinct CDR3 sequences in the sample, 89% are singletons; the top ten hold around 0.18%. Material for sequencing was CD8+ T cells from PBMCs. The origin of the receptors is a human donor with multiple sclerosis.

This clonotype appeared once. The chain combines TRBV20-1 with TRBJ2-3; a weak D match, TRBD2 (5 bases). Germline V lookup: CDR1 DFQATT, CDR2 SNEGSKA (reference sequence). This CDR3 comprises 14 residues. CDR3 region: CSHLTRESTDTQYF. CDR3 DNA sequence: TGCAGCCACCTTACTAGAGAAAGCACAGATACGCAGTATTTT.

The V call is TRBV20-1, the J call TRBJ2-7; D gene uncertain. Trimming cost V 3 bases and J 0 bases, with 6 bases left between them. The CDR3 spans 12 residues. CDR1 DFQATT and CDR2 SNEGSKA come from the germline V gene (reference sequence). CDR3 sequence (DNA): TGCAGTGCTAGGCTGAGCTCCTACGAGCAGTACTTC. Translation gives CSARLSSYEQYF.

This chain connects TRBV6-4 to TRBJ2-7, with TRBD1 identical over 9 bases. The CDR3 has 15 amino acids. Germline loops: CDR1 MRHNA, CDR2 SNTAGT. Trimming at V came to 4 bases and at J to 6 bases, leaving 10 bases not matched to a gene. The chain's CDR3 is CASSALGTGPFEQYF. CDR3 coding DNA: TGTGCCAGCAGTGCCCTTGGGACAGGGCCATTCGAGCAGTACTTC.

This clonotype occurred a few times. This sequence joins TRBV5-6 and TRBJ2-7; TRBD1 or TRBD2 may be the D gene (6 bases each). The CDR3 totals 12 residues. The ends were cut back, 4 bases at V and 6 bases at J, with 11 bases in the middle. Per the germline V gene, CDR1 is SGHDT and CDR2 is YYEEEE. This CDR3 is CASSPGGTEQYF. CDR3 bases: TGTGCCAGCAGCCCCGGGGGCACCGAGCAGTACTTC.

This chain connects TRBV4-1 to TRBJ2-2; 14 positions match TRBD2. The CDR3 runs 18 residues. The trim removed 4 bases at V and 6 bases at J, leaving 10 bases unmatched. The germline V gene has CDR1 MGHRA and CDR2 YSYEKL. The CDR3 DNA sequence: TGCGCCAGCAGCCCGTTAGGTCGGGGACTAGCGGGAGCCGGGGAGCTGTTTTTT. Amino acid sequence: CASSPLGRGLAGAGELFF.

The genes are TRBV9 and TRBJ2-7; TRBD1 might be the D (6 bases). Germline lookup yields CDR1 SGDLS and CDR2 YYNGEE. The CDR3 has 15 amino acids. Trimming stripped 2 bases from V and 0 bases from J, with 12 bases between. Here the CDR3 DNA reads TGTGCCAGCAGCGTCGGACAGACGAGCTCCTACGAGCAGTACTTC. Protein product: CASSVGQTSSYEQYF.

The chain couples TRBV19 to TRBJ2-5, with 8 bases aligning to TRBD1. The CDR3 is 17 residues long. V lost 5 bases to trimming and J lost 1 base; unmatched junction nucleotides: 12. Germline V gene data show CDR1 as LNHDA and CDR2 as SQIVND (reference sequence). CDR3 sequence: CASSPPRTGIFQETQYF. The CDR3 nucleotides are TGTGCCAGTAGTCCTCCCCGGACAGGGATCTTCCAAGAGACCCAGTACTTC.

This rearrangement joins TRBV6-2 or TRBV6-3 to TRBJ2-7; D is possibly TRBD1 or TRBD2 (5 bases each). Deletions cut 7 bases from V and 2 bases from J, with 12 bases between. Germline CDR1 is MNHEY and CDR2 is SVGEGT. The CDR3 consists of 13 residues. CDR3 loop: CASKRGTPYEQYF. The CDR3 DNA reads as TGTGCCAGCAAGAGGGGCACGCCCTACGAGCAGTACTTC.

The rearrangement uses TRBV7-9 and TRBJ2-5; possible D gene TRBD1, 5 bases. The V end lost 11 bases, the J end lost 2 bases, and 21 bases lay between the germline ends. Germline-derived CDR1 and CDR2 are SEHNR and FQNEAQ (reference sequence). The CDR3 runs to 15 residues. The CDR3 DNA reads as TGTGCCGGCCACGGAGCCGCAGGGCATCAAGAGACCCAGTACTTC. It is translated as CAGHGAAGHQETQYF.

The chain joins TRBV5-4 to TRBJ2-4; TRBD1 might be the D (5 bases). CDR1 and CDR2 from the germline V gene are SGHNT and YYREEE (reference sequence). The CDR3 is 13 residues long. V was clipped by 3 bases and J by 5 bases, with 9 bases between them. As DNA, the CDR3 is TGTGCCAGCAGCTCCACAGGAGAAAACATTCAGTACTTC. This translates into CASSSTGENIQYF.

This chain connects TRBV9 to TRBJ2-7; 7 nucleotides align to TRBD2. The CDR3 totals 13 residues. Germline loops: CDR1 SGDLS, CDR2 YYNGEE. After removal of 0 bases from V and 7 bases from J, the junction contained 4 bases not matched to a gene. CDR3 in amino acids: CASSVGGAGEQYF. The CDR3 DNA sequence: TGTGCCAGCAGCGTAGGCGGAGCGGGAGAGCAGTACTTC.